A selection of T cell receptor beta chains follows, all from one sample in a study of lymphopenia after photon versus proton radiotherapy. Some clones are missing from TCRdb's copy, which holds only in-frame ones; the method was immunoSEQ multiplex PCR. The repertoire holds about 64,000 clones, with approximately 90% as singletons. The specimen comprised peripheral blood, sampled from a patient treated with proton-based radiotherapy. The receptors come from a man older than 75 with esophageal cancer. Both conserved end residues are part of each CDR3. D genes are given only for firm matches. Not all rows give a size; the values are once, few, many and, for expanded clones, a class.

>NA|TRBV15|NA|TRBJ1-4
CATSRALATNEKLFF
TGTGCCACCAGCAGAGCTTTGGCAACTAATGAAAAACTGTTTTTT
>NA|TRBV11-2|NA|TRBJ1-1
CASSPLTLNTEAFF
TGTGCCAGCAGCCCGTTAACCTTGAACACTGAAGCTTTCTTT
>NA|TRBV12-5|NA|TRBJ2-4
CASASDGTYSNIQYF
TGTGCTAGTGCCTCGGACGGAACTTACTCAAACATTCAGTACTTC
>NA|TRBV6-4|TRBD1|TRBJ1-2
CANRAWDSYGYTF
TGTGCCAACCGAGCCTGGGACAGCTATGGCTACACCTTC
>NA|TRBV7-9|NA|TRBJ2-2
CASSPTGWIGELFF
TGTGCCAGCAGCCCCACAGGGTGGATCGGGGAGCTGTTTTTT
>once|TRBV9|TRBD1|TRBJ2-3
CASSVDRGTDTQYF
TGTGCCAGCAGCGTGGACAGGGGTACAGATACGCAGTATTTT
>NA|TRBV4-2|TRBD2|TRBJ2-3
CASSQGRGGRTQYF
TGTGCCAGCAGCCAGGGGCGGGGGGGCAGGACGCAGTATTTT
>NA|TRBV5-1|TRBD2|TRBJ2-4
CASSSAGSGSTGAKNIQYF
TGCGCCAGCAGCTCGGCGGGTAGCGGGAGTACGGGCGCCAAAAACATTCAGTACTTC
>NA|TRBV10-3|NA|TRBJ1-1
CAINQPGPSSNTEAFF
TGTGCCATCAACCAGCCGGGACCTTCGTCGAACACTGAAGCTTTCTTT
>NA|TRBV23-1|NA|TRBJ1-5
CASSQSIGSPGFGDQPQHF
TGCGCCAGCAGTCAATCGATTGGCAGCCCGGGGTTTGGTGATCAGCCCCAGCATTTT
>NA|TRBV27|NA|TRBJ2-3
CASSLYTGVSTDTQYF
TGTGCCAGCAGTTTATATACGGGGGTCAGCACAGATACGCAGTATTTT
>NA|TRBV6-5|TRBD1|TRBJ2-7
CASSYEDRGSEQYF
TGTGCCAGCAGTTACGAAGACAGGGGCTCCGAGCAGTACTTC
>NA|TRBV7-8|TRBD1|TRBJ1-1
CASSREQGVSTEAFF
TGTGCCAGCAGCCGTGAACAGGGGGTGAGCACTGAAGCTTTCTTT
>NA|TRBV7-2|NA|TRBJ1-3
CASSLSTSGNTIYF
TGTGCCAGCAGCTTATCTACCTCTGGAAACACCATATATTTT
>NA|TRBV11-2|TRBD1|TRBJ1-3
CASRTTGQRLTIYF
TGTGCCAGCAGAACGACAGGGCAACGGCTGACCATATATTTT
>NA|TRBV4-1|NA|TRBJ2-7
CASSQAVTGALEQYF
TGCGCCAGCAGCCAAGCTGTGACGGGAGCTCTCGAGCAGTACTTC
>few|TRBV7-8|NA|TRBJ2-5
CASSFDMYQETQYF
TGTGCCAGCAGCTTCGACATGTACCAAGAGACCCAGTACTTC
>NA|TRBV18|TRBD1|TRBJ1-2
CASSPWTGGNYGYTF
TGTGCCAGCTCACCGTGGACAGGGGGTAACTATGGCTACACCTTC
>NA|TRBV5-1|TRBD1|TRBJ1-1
CASSWQGVANTEAFF
TGCGCCAGCAGCTGGCAGGGGGTCGCGAACACTGAAGCTTTCTTT